These T cell receptor beta chains were read from a single sample in a study of blood T cells in healthy people across ages. TCRdb called the 5' RACE reads again in MiXCR, with one record for every CDR3 protein. The table lists 900,000 to 950,000 distinct CDR3 sequences, 29% of them singletons. These sequences were also reported in another study, on T cells of mothers and their children.

Material for sequencing was blood. Receptors were obtained from a middle-aged woman in good health. CDR3s include the opening cysteine and the closing phenylalanine or tryptophan. A D gene is named only where the DNA matches it firmly. Clone size appears in some rows only: once, few, many, or a class for an expanded clone.

V gene	D gene	clone size	J gene	CDR3 length	CDR3 protein	CDR3 DNA
TRBV12-5	.	.	TRBJ2-7	12	CARGGDSYEQYF	TGTGCTAGAGGAGGGGACTCCTACGAGCAGTACTTC
TRBV20-1	.	.	TRBJ2-5	13	CSARELFSNEQYF	TGCAGTGCTAGAGAACTTTTTAGCAATGAGCAGTACTTC
TRBV20-1	.	few	TRBJ2-7	17	CSARAPSGGTVSYEQYF	TGCAGTGCTAGAGCCCCTTCCGGCGGGACAGTTTCCTACGAGCAGTACTTC
TRBV12-3/TRBV12-4	TRBD2	few	TRBJ2-3	14	CASSSGTNPDTQYF	TGTGCCAGCAGTTCCGGGACTAATCCAGATACGCAGTATTTT
TRBV7-3	.	.	TRBJ2-3	15	CASSLGSLGTDTQYF	TGTGCCAGCAGCTTAGGTAGTTTGGGCACAGATACGCAGTATTTT
TRBV12-3/TRBV12-4	.	.	TRBJ2-3	14	CASSLGGHGDTQYF	TGTGCCAGCAGTTTGGGGGGGCACGGAGATACGCAGTATTTT
TRBV6-6	TRBD1	.	TRBJ1-2	14	CASSLGQHNYGYTF	TGTGCCAGCTCGCTGGGACAGCATAATTATGGCTACACCTTC
TRBV12-3/TRBV12-4	.	.	TRBJ2-1	17	CASSLARGRGGNNEQFF	TGTGCCAGCAGTTTAGCGAGGGGCCGAGGGGGTAACAATGAGCAGTTCTTC
TRBV11-2	.	few	TRBJ2-3	16	CASSLDPTGLTDTQYF	TGTGCCAGCAGCTTAGATCCCACAGGACTCACAGATACGCAGTATTTT
TRBV7-7	.	few	TRBJ2-5	15	CASSSGLGAGETQYF	TGTGCTAGCAGCTCGGGGCTGGGGGCTGGGGAGACCCAGTACTTC
TRBV19	.	few	TRBJ2-7	15	CASSIYPGTTYEQYF	TGTGCCAGTAGTATATACCCAGGGACGACCTACGAGCAGTACTTC
TRBV7-6	TRBD1	many	TRBJ2-1	15	CASSLRGGTYNEQFF	TGTGCCAGCAGCTTAAGAGGGGGCACCTACAATGAGCAGTTCTTC
TRBV6-2/TRBV6-3	.	.	TRBJ2-2	14	CASSYTVYTGELFF	TGTGCCAGCAGTTACACAGTCTACACCGGGGAGCTGTTTTTT
TRBV11-2	.	few	TRBJ2-3	13	CASSFFSTDTQYF	TGTGCCAGCAGCTTTTTCAGCACAGATACGCAGTATTTT
TRBV10-3	TRBD1	many	TRBJ2-7	14	CAIRRTGGSGEQYF	TGTGCCATCAGGAGGACAGGGGGTAGCGGCGAGCAGTACTTC
TRBV6-5	.	many	TRBJ2-7	14	CASQQGSLFYEQYF	TGTGCCAGCCAGCAGGGTTCCCTTTTCTACGAGCAGTACTTC
TRBV14	TRBD1	.	TRBJ1-2	13	CASSEQQGHGYTF	TGTGCCAGCAGCGAGCAACAGGGGCATGGCTACACCTTC
TRBV28	.	.	TRBJ1-1	15	CASSSPGGPGTEAFF	TGTGCCAGCAGTTCCCCCGGGGGGCCGGGCACTGAAGCTTTCTTT
TRBV10-3	TRBD2	.	TRBJ2-1	14	CAIRPGLGNNEQFF	TGTGCCATCAGACCGGGACTAGGAAACAATGAGCAGTTCTTC
TRBV6-2/TRBV6-3	.	many	TRBJ2-6	15	CASSYRDSGANVLTF	TGTGCCAGCAGTTACCGGGACTCTGGGGCCAACGTCCTGACTTTC
TRBV14	TRBD1	.	TRBJ1-2	17	CAGSQDGTGTGAYGYTF	TGTGCCGGCAGCCAAGATGGGACCGGGACAGGAGCCTATGGCTACACCTTC
TRBV5-1	.	many	TRBJ2-5	13	CASSLAYQETQYF	TGTGCTAGCAGCTTAGCGTACCAAGAGACCCAGTACTTC
TRBV12-3/TRBV12-4	TRBD2	few	TRBJ2-3	15	CASRFSGVIEGTQYF	TGTGCCAGCAGGTTTAGCGGGGTCATCGAGGGTACGCAGTATTTT
TRBV7-2	.	few	TRBJ2-7	15	CASSLRGSISYEQYF	TGTGCCAGCAGCTTACGGGGGAGCATCTCCTACGAGCAGTACTTC
TRBV6-6	.	many	TRBJ2-7	14	CASSSSTPLYEQYF	TGTGCCAGCAGTTCTTCAACTCCCCTCTACGAGCAGTACTTC
TRBV20-1	TRBD1	.	TRBJ1-6	14	CSAREGQTNSPLHF	TGCAGTGCTAGAGAGGGACAGACTAATTCACCCCTCCACTTT
TRBV7-3	.	.	TRBJ2-6	17	CASSPQGPQSGANVRTF	TGTGCCAGCAGCCCCCAGGGACCCCAATCTGGGGCCAACGTCCGGACTTTC
TRBV7-8	TRBD1	.	TRBJ1-5	16	CASSGTGFKRYQPQHF	TGTGCCAGCAGCGGGACAGGGTTTAAAAGGTATCAGCCCCAGCATTTT
TRBV12-3/TRBV12-4	.	few	TRBJ1-1	14	CASSRSTVNTEAFF	TGTGCCAGCAGCCGTTCAACAGTGAACACTGAAGCTTTCTTT
TRBV21-1	.	few	TRBJ2-7	12	CASSKVRGEQYF	TGTGCCAGCAGCAAAGTAAGGGGGGAGCAGTACTTC
TRBV9	TRBD2	.	TRBJ2-1	19	CASSVAAVSGSGRWNEQFF	TGTGCCAGCAGCGTAGCCGCAGTGTCAGGTAGCGGGAGGTGGAATGAGCAGTTCTTC
TRBV7-2	.	many	TRBJ2-7	13	CASSLVFQYEQYF	TGTGCCAGCAGCTTAGTTTTCCAGTACGAGCAGTACTTC
TRBV12-3/TRBV12-4	TRBD1	many	TRBJ2-3	15	CASSLGQGSADTQYF	TGTGCCAGCAGTCTCGGACAGGGGTCGGCAGATACGCAGTATTTT
TRBV9	.	few	TRBJ2-3	20	CASSPSGMRTWGTSTDTQYF	TGTGCCAGCAGCCCGTCGGGGATGCGAACTTGGGGAACTAGCACAGATACGCAGTATTTT
TRBV12-5	.	.	TRBJ1-5	15	CASGPTGSRNQPQHF	TGTGCTAGTGGTCCCACAGGATCGCGCAATCAGCCCCAGCATTTT
TRBV4-3	TRBD1	many	TRBJ2-3	17	CASSQDRTGGYTDTQYF	TGCGCCAGCAGCCAAGATCGGACAGGGGGCTACACAGATACGCAGTATTTT
TRBV7-2	TRBD2	few	TRBJ2-1	15	CASSLRLAGDGGQFF	TGTGCCAGCAGCTTAAGACTAGCGGGGGATGGAGGGCAGTTCTTC
TRBV7-2	TRBD1	.	TRBJ1-3	14	CASSWTGAGNTIYF	TGTGCCAGCAGCTGGACAGGGGCTGGAAACACCATATATTTT
TRBV15	TRBD1	.	TRBJ1-1	15	CATSREGQGLSEAFF	TGTGCCACCAGCAGAGAGGGACAGGGACTATCTGAAGCTTTCTTT
TRBV30	.	.	TRBJ1-1	13	CAWSEHLNTEAFF	TGTGCCTGGAGTGAACACCTGAACACTGAAGCTTTCTTT
TRBV27	TRBD2	few	TRBJ2-3	16	CASSLLSGKSTDTQYF	TGTGCCAGCAGTTTACTTAGCGGGAAGAGCACAGATACGCAGTATTTT
TRBV6-6	TRBD1	.	TRBJ2-3	15	CASSKSRDRPDTQYF	TGTGCCAGCAGTAAGTCCCGGGACAGACCAGATACGCAGTATTTT
TRBV20-1	TRBD2	few	TRBJ2-1	15	CSARGGTGGYNEQFF	TGCAGTGCTAGAGGCGGGACGGGGGGTTACAATGAGCAGTTCTTC
TRBV3-1	TRBD2	.	TRBJ2-2	16	CASSPPSGLNTGELFF	TGTGCCAGCAGCCCACCTAGCGGACTGAACACCGGGGAGCTGTTTTTT
TRBV28	.	few	TRBJ2-4	18	CASSLFPRTAKAKNIQYF	TGTGCCAGCAGTTTATTTCCCCGGACTGCTAAGGCCAAAAACATTCAGTACTTC
TRBV5-6	TRBD1	.	TRBJ2-1	18	CAGSLAGPSTGFHNEQFF	TGTGCCGGCAGCTTGGCCGGGCCCTCGACAGGGTTTCACAATGAGCAGTTCTTC
TRBV2	TRBD2	.	TRBJ2-7	15	CASYLAGGSSYEQYF	TGTGCCAGCTACCTAGCGGGGGGCAGCTCCTACGAGCAGTACTTC
TRBV13	.	few	TRBJ2-3	16	CASSLGTTASTDTQYF	TGTGCCAGCAGCTTAGGTACAACTGCTAGCACAGATACGCAGTATTTT